This T cell receptor beta chain was retrieved from a study of cytomegalovirus exposure and HLA in healthy donors. Study at large: Among 350 to 500 genotyped donors, 65% to 90% fell in the Caucasian-associated ancestry cluster. Study results and limitations: Researchers catalogued 150 or so TCR beta chains as cytomegalovirus-associated. With high specificity and sensitivity, the classifier reportedly diagnosed cytomegalovirus status. What a later analysis reportedly showed was that an Asian-associated ancestry cluster had fewer N-insertions than the roughly 670-donor mean.

Vbeta (60) and Jbeta (13) primers were used in the PCR. Produced via immunoSEQ multiplex PCR; TCRdb's table is partial and in-frame only. In total, the table holds 150,000 to 250,000 clones. Points on this clone: Its matching antigen is unknown.

In germline, CDR1 is SGHDN, CDR2 FVKESK. The CDR3 consists of 16 residues. V was clipped by 1 base and J by 5 bases, with 17 bases between them. The TCR sequence derives from a boy aged 5-17 years in good health and CMV-seronegative. The sequenced material came from PBMCs. This chain links TRBV14 with TRBJ1-2; D possibly corresponds to TRBD1 (6 bases). The DNA of the CDR3 is TGTGCCAGCAGCCAAGCTGGCGGGGGCCCTTTATATGGCTACACCTTC. Its protein is CASSQAGGGPLYGYTF.